This T cell receptor beta chain comes out of a study of T cells of healthy individuals. Germline V gene lookup returns CDR1 SGHTA and CDR2 FQGNSA. This CDR3 comprises 14 residues. V was clipped by 5 bases and J by 6 bases, with 16 bases between them. This clonotype has more than one count but fewer than ten. TCRdb re-called the 5' RACE reads with MiXCR, one entry per CDR3 protein. The table has 60,000 to 80,000 distinct CDR3 sequences, 15% to 20% seen once. V and J are TRBV7-2 and TRBJ1-2, with a weak D call TRBD1 (5 bases). The TCR sequence derives from a human donor in good health. Written as DNA, the CDR3 is TGTGCCAGCAGCGCGGCCCAGGGTCTGGATGGCTACACCTTC. It specifies CASSAAQGLDGYTF.